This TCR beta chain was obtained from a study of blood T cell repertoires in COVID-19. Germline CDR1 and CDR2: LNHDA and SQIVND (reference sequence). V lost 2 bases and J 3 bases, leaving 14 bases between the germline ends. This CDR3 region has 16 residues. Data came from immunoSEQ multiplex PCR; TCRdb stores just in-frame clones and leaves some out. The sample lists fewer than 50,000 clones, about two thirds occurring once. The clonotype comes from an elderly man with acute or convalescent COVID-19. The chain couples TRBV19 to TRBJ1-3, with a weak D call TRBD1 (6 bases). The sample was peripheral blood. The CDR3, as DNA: TGTGCCAGTAGTATAATACAGGGAAGACGTGGAAACACCATATATTTT. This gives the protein CASSIIQGRRGNTIYF. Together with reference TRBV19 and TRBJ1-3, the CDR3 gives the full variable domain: DGGITQSPKYLFRKEGQNVTLSCEQNLNHDAMYWYRQDPGQGLRLIYYSQIVNDFQKGDIAEGYSVSREKKESFPLTVTSAQKNPTAFYLCASSIIQGRRGNTIYFGEGSWLTVV.